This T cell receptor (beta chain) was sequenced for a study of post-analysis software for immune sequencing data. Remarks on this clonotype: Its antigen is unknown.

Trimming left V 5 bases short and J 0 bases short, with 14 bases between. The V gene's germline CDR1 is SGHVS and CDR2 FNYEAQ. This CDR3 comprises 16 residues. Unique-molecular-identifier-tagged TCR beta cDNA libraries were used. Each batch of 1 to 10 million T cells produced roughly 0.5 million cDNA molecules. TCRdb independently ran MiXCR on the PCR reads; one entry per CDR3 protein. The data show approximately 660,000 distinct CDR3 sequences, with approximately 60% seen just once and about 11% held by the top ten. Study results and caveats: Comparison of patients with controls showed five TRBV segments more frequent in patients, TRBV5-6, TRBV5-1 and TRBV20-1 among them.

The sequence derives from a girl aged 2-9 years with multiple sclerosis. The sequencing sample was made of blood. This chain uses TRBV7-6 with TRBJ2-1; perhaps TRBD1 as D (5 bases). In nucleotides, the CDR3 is TGTGCCAGCAGCGATTACAGGAAGAGCTCCTACAATGAGCAGTTCTTC. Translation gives CASSDYRKSSYNEQFF.